Each of the 6 T cell receptor beta chains below was sequenced from the same sample in a study of circulating and synovial CD4+ cells in juvenile arthritis. Here immunoSEQ multiplex PCR was the method, and the copy in TCRdb shows in-frame clones only, minus some. This table has around 32,000 clones, more than 90% appearing once. Sequences were obtained from CD4+ T cells from blood. Receptors originate from a human donor with juvenile idiopathic arthritis.

The chain carries TRBV9 and TRBJ2-3; 10 bases are a match to TRBD2. The CDR3 has 17 amino acids. After removal of 3 bases from V and 3 bases from J, the junction contained 10 bases not matched to a gene. Germline V CDR1 and CDR2: SGDLS, YYNGEE. CDR3 protein: CASSAYRTSGLTDTQYF. In DNA, the CDR3 is TGTGCCAGCAGCGCGTACCGGACTAGCGGTCTTACAGATACGCAGTATTTT.

The chain carries TRBV29-1 and TRBJ1-2, with 9 nucleotides matching TRBD1. Germline CDR1 SQVTM, CDR2 ANQGSEA. The CDR3 covers 13 residues. J lost 4 bases, V lost 7 bases, and 7 bases had no gene match. For the CDR3, the DNA is TGCAGCGGGGGGGACAGGGAGGGCTATGGCTACACCTTC. It is translated as CSGGDREGYGYTF.

The genes are TRBV10-1 and TRBJ2-1, with D perhaps matching TRBD2 (6 bases). The V end was cut by 3 bases, the J end by 4 bases, with 10 bases between. CDR3 size: 14 residues. In germline, CDR1 is WNHNN, CDR2 SYGVQD (reference sequence). The CDR3 nucleotides read TGCGCCAGCAGTGACAGCGGGTCTTACAATGAGCAGTTCTTC. Amino acid sequence: CASSDSGSYNEQFF.

This clone has only one observation. The rearrangement links TRBV9 to TRBJ2-3, with 8 bases that match TRBD2. Germline V gene sequence: CDR1 SGDLS, CDR2 YYNGEE. The CDR3 spans 14 residues. The V gene end was trimmed by 2 bases and the J gene end by 6 bases; junction bases not matched to a gene: 5. CDR3 protein: CASSVLAGRDTQYF. The CDR3 coding sequence is TGTGCCAGCAGCGTCCTAGCGGGTCGGGATACGCAGTATTTT.

The gene calls are TRBV10-3 and TRBJ2-7; the D gene is possibly TRBD1 (5 bases). The CDR3 sequence is 15 residues long. The V and J ends lost 5 bases and 2 bases respectively, with 16 bases between them. Germline-derived CDR1 and CDR2 are ENHRY and SYGVKD. The DNA for the CDR3 is TGTGCCATCAGTAAGACCAGGGTCTCTGCCTACGAGCAGTACTTC. This sequence encodes CAISKTRVSAYEQYF.

This CDR3 is CASSKETGTGKNTGELFF. DNA of the CDR3: TGTGCCAGCAGCAAAGAAACGGGTACAGGGAAGAACACCGGGGAGCTGTTTTTT. This sequence joins TRBV21-1 and TRBJ2-2; TRBD1 is the table's D call, not checked against the DNA. TRBV21-1 is assigned pseudogene status. The CDR3 spans 18 residues.